This T cell receptor (beta chain) came from a study of blood T cell repertoires in COVID-19. Trimming at V came to 5 bases and at J to 4 bases, leaving 10 bases not matched to a gene. Germline V CDR1 and CDR2: SGHNT, YYREEE (reference sequence). The CDR3 extends over 16 amino acids. Data came from immunoSEQ multiplex PCR; TCRdb stores just in-frame clones and leaves some out. The sample has about 100,000 clones, approximately 88% seen once; the top ten hold 17%. This sequence joins TRBV5-4 and TRBJ1-2; 11 bases fit TRBD1. Material: peripheral blood. This TCR came from a woman aged 55 to 70 with acute or convalescent COVID-19. The CDR3 DNA is TGTGCCAGCAGACCTGGGACAGGGGGTCGAGGCTATGGCTACACCTTC. Translation: CASRPGTGGRGYGYTF.